A single sample gave rise to the 2 T cell receptor beta chains below, sequenced in a study of T cell repertoires in cytomegalovirus infection (dated by TCRdb to between 2018 and 2021). TCRdb names Illumina HiSeq 1500 as the instrument used. In-frame beta chains were kept once TCRdb had trimmed the public reads at Q25 with fastp and called clones with MiXCR. CDR3 protein sequences are deduplicated, and each keeps its most common genes and DNA. The sample data list about 740,000 distinct CDR3 sequences, and about 30% of these were observed just once. 15% to 20% of the sample goes to the ten largest clones. These receptors lack a known antigen. The treatment or condition label for this specimen denotes: in vitro stimulation with specific CMV peptide epitopes to enrich CMV-specific T cells. Sequences were derived from cultured PBMCs, sampled from culture after CMV antigen stimulation. The receptors stem from a human donor in good health (CMV status not recorded). Some clones in this sample may be carry-over from other donors' samples.

This clonotype has more than one count but fewer than ten. The chain uses TRBV7-9 and TRBJ2-1; D is undetermined. There are 12 residues in the CDR3. The V end lost 5 bases, the J end lost 15 bases, and 17 bases lay between the germline ends. The V gene's germline CDR1 is SEHNR and CDR2 FQNEAQ (reference sequence). This chain's CDR3 is CASSEQIAGVFF. Here the CDR3 DNA reads TGTGCCAGCAGCGAGCAAATAGCTGGGGTGTTCTTC. Full variable domain (outside the CDR3, taken from reference TRBV7-9 and TRBJ2-1): DTGVSQNPRHKITKRGQNVTFRCDPISEHNRLYWYRQTLGQGPEFLTYFQNEAQLEKSRLLSDRFSAERPKGSFSTLEIQRTEQGDSAMYLCASSEQIAGVFFGPGTRLTVL.

This clonotype was seen a single time. CDR3 sequence (DNA): TGTGCCAGCAGCCAAGGAAGTTCCTATGGCTACACCTTC. Protein: CASSQGSSYGYTF. J is TRBJ1-2 and V is TRBV16, with no clear D. V was clipped by 2 bases and J by 4 bases, with 8 bases between them. This CDR3 region has 13 residues. Germline-derived CDR1 and CDR2 are KGHSY and FQNENV. Variable domain in full (rest from reference TRBV16 and TRBJ1-2): GEEVAQTPKHLVRGEGQKAKLYCAPIKGHSYVFWYQQVLKNEFKFLISFQNENVFDETGMPKERFSAKCLPNSPCSLEIQATKLEDSAVYFCASSQGSSYGYTFGSGTRLTVV.